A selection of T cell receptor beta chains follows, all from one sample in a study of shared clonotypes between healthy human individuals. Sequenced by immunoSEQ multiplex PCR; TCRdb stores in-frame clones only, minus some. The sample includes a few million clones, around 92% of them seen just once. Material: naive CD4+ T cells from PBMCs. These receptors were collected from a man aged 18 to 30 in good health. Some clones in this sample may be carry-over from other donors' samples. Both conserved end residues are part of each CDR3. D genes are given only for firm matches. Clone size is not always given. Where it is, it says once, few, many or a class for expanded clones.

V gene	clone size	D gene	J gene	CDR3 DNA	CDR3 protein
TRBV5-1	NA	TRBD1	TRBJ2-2	TGCGCCAGCAGCCGGACAGGGACTTACACCGGGGAGCTGTTTTTT	CASSRTGTYTGELFF
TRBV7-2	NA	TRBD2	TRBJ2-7	TGTGCCAGCAGCTTAAGCGGGAGGTACTCCTACGAGCAGTACTTC	CASSLSGRYSYEQYF
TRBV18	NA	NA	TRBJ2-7	TGTGCCAGTTCACCATCCACCTACGAGCAGTACTTC	CASSPSTYEQYF
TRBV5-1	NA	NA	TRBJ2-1	TGCGCCAGCAGCCTTGTCGCGGTCTCCTACAATGAGCAGTTCTTC	CASSLVAVSYNEQFF
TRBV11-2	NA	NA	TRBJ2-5	TGTGCCAGCGCCAGGATGCCCAGGGAGACCCAGTACTTC	CASARMPRETQYF
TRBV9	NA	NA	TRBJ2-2	TGTGCCAGCAGCCGGGCGGGAACGAACACCGGGGAGCTGTTTTTT	CASSRAGTNTGELFF
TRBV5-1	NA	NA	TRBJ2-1	TGCGCCAGCAGCTTGGTAGCGGCAAAGAGGGATGAGCAGTTCTTC	CASSLVAAKRDEQFF
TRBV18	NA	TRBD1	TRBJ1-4	TGTGCCAGCTCCCCAAATCCGGGACAGGGCACCGAAAAACTGTTTTTT	CASSPNPGQGTEKLFF
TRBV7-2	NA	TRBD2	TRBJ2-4	TGTGCCAGCAGCTTCAGCGGGAGGGTGGGGAACATTCAGTACTTC	CASSFSGRVGNIQYF
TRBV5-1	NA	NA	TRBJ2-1	TGCGCCAGCAACATTGAGGGCCGGAATGAGCAGTTCTTC	CASNIEGRNEQFF
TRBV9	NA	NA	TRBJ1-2	TGTGCCAGCAGCCAGAGTGAGGGGCAGGGAAGGGGCTACACCTTC	CASSQSEGQGRGYTF
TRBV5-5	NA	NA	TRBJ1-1	TGTGCCAGCAGCTCGAGACAAAAGACAGGTGGCACTGAAGCTTTCTTT	CASSSRQKTGGTEAFF
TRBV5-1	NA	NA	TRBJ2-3	TGCGCCAGCAGCTTGTCCCCCAGCACAGATACGCAGTATTTT	CASSLSPSTDTQYF
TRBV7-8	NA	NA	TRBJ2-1	TGTGCCAGCAGCCCCGGAGGCAATGAGCAGTTCTTC	CASSPGGNEQFF
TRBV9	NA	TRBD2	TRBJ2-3	TGTGCCAGCAGCGTGGGACTAGACACAGATACGCAGTATTTT	CASSVGLDTDTQYF
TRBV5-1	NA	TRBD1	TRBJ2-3	TGCGCCAGCGGGACAGGGGGGACAGATACGCAGTATTTT	CASGTGGTDTQYF
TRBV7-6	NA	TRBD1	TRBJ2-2	TGTGCCAGCAGCTTGAGACAGGGGCAAGGAACCGGGGAGCTGTTTTTT	CASSLRQGQGTGELFF
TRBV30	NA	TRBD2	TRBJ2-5	TGTGCCTGGAGTCCCCCGGGGGGAGAGACCCAGTACTTC	CAWSPPGGETQYF
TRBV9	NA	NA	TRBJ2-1	TGTGCCAGCAGCGTAGCTCCCAGAGAATATAGCGATGAGCAGTTCTTC	CASSVAPREYSDEQFF
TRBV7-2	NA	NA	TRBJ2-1	TGTGCCAGCAGCCCTGATGGGGGGAGTGATGAGCAGTTCTTC	CASSPDGGSDEQFF
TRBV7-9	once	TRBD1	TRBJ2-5	TGTGCCAGCAGCTTAGCGTCAGGGGGCGGAGAGACCCAGTACTTC	CASSLASGGGETQYF
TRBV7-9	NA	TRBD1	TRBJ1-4	TGTGCCAGCAGCTTAACCGGGACAGCTAATGAAAAACTGTTTTTT	CASSLTGTANEKLFF
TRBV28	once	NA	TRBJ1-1	TGTGCCAGCAGTCTACCGACAGCGATGAACACTGAAGCTTTCTTT	CASSLPTAMNTEAFF
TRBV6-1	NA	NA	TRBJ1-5	TGTGCCAGCAGTGGAAGCTTGAGCAATCAGCCCCAGCATTTT	CASSGSLSNQPQHF
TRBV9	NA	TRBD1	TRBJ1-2	TGTGCCAGCAAGGGGGCCTATGGCTACACCTTC	CASKGAYGYTF
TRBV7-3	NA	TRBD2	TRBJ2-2	TGTGCCAGCAGCTCGGGACTAGCGGGCACCGGGGAGCTGTTTTTT	CASSSGLAGTGELFF
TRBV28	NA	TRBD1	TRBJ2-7	TGTGCCAGCAGACCTCAGGGGGCCCAAGGATACGAGCAGTACTTC	CASRPQGAQGYEQYF
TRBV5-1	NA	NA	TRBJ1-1	TGCGCCAGCAGCTTGCGCGACATGAACACTGAAGCTTTCTTT	CASSLRDMNTEAFF
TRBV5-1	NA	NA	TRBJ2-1	TGCGCCAGCAGCCCAGGACTCCGAGACAATGAGCAGTTCTTC	CASSPGLRDNEQFF
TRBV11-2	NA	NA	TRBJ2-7	TGTGCCAGCAGCTTAACCCACAGCTCCTACGAGCAGTACTTC	CASSLTHSSYEQYF
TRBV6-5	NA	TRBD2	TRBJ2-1	TGTGCCAGCAGGAGAAGCGGGAGGGCCCCTAATGAGCAGTTCTTC	CASRRSGRAPNEQFF
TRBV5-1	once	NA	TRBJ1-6	TGCGCCAGCAGCTTGAGCCCTGAGAGGAATTCACCCCTCCACTTT	CASSLSPERNSPLHF
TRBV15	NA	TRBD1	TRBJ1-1	TGTGCCACCAGTCCGACAGGGGTGAACACTGAAGCTTTCTTT	CATSPTGVNTEAFF
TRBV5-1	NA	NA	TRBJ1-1	TGCGCCAGCAGCTTGGAAGGAGGGAGGGGAGGGATGAACACTGAAGCTTTCTTT	CASSLEGGRGGMNTEAFF
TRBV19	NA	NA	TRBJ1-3	TGTGCCAGTAGTACCCGGACTGGAAACACCATATATTTT	CASSTRTGNTIYF
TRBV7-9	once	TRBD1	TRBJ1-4	TGTGCCAGCAGCTTTAAGGACAGGGCGGAAAAACTGTTTTTT	CASSFKDRAEKLFF
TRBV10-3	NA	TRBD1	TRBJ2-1	TGTGCCATCGGACCCCGCCCTGTTCGAGGGGGCATTGGCGATGAGCAGTTCTTC	CAIGPRPVRGGIGDEQFF
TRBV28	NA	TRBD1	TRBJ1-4	TGTGCCAGCAGTATACCGGGACAGCCAAAACCTAATGAAAAACTGTTTTTT	CASSIPGQPKPNEKLFF
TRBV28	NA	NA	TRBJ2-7	TGTGCCAGCAGTCCGTCATTAGGGGCGCGCCACGAGCAGTACTTC	CASSPSLGARHEQYF
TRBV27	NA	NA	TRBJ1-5	TGTGCCAGCAGCCCTCGGGCGAGCAATCAGCCCCAGCATTTT	CASSPRASNQPQHF
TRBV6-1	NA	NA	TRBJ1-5	TGTGCCAGCTACAACAGAGGAAGCAATCAGCCCCAGCATTTT	CASYNRGSNQPQHF
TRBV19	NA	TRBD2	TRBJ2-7	TGTGCCAGTAGTTCCAGACTAGCGGGAGAATACACTTTCTCCTACGAGCAGTACTTC	CASSSRLAGEYTFSYEQYF
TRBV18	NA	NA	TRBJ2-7	TGTGCCAGCTCACCACCGGGCGCAGGTCGGCAATATTGGGAGCAGTACTTC	CASSPPGAGRQYWEQYF
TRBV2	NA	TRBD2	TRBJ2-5	TGTGCCAGCAGTGAGCTTAGCGGGAGTCCTGAGACCCAGTACTTC	CASSELSGSPETQYF
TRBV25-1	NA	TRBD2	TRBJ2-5	TGTGCCAGCAGTTTAGCGGGAATTGAGACCCAGTACTTC	CASSLAGIETQYF
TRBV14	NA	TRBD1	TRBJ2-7	TGTGCCAGCAGCCAAGTGAAGGGGGCAGGATACGAGCAGTACTTC	CASSQVKGAGYEQYF
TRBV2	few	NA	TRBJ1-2	TGTGCCAGCAGGAGGGAGCGCTATGGCTACACCTTC	CASRRERYGYTF
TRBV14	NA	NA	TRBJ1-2	TGTGCCAGCAGCCAATCAGGAAACTATGGCTACACCTTC	CASSQSGNYGYTF
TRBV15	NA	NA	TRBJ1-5	TGTGCCACCAGCAGAGATTCCGGCCCCAATCAGCCCCAGCATTTT	CATSRDSGPNQPQHF
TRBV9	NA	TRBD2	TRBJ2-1	TGTGCCAGCACCAAGGGACTAGCGGGAGGGGGGAATGAGCAGTTCTTC	CASTKGLAGGGNEQFF
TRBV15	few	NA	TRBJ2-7	TGTGCCACCAGCAGAGACAGGGTGGACGAGCAGTACTTC	CATSRDRVDEQYF
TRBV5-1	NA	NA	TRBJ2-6	TGCGCCAGCAGCTTGGGGAGGTCTGGGGCCAACGTCCTGACTTTC	CASSLGRSGANVLTF